This T cell receptor beta chain was recovered during a study of shared clonotypes between healthy human individuals. Replicate sorted-subset PCRs were loaded with about 0.2 ug DNA, 30,000 to 35,000 T cell genomes. Sequencing was performed with immunoSEQ multiplex PCR; in TCRdb, only in-frame clones are kept and a portion is missing. The sample consists of some 2,400,000 clones, approximately 96% of them appearing once. There are 16 residues in the CDR3. V lost 0 bases, J lost 1 base, and 7 bases stayed unmatched. In germline, CDR1 is SGDLS, CDR2 YYNGEE. Caucasian adults living in Nashville, Tennessee, provided all samples.

The sequence was collected from a man younger than 35 in good health. The V and J genes are TRBV9 and TRBJ2-7, with TRBD2 matching 7 bases. The sample comprised naive CD4+ T cells sorted from blood. Subset specified: CD45RA+ positively selected. The CDR3 coding sequence is TGTGCCAGCAGCGTAGATCAACTAGCGTCTTCCTACGAGCAGTACTTC. It specifies CASSVDQLASSYEQYF. Together with reference TRBV9 and TRBJ2-7, the CDR3 gives the full variable domain: DSGVTQTPKHLITATGQRVTLRCSPRSGDLSVYWYQQSLDQGLQFLIQYYNGEERAKGNILERFSAQQFPDLHSELNLSSLELGDSALYFCASSVDQLASSYEQYFGPGTRLTVT.